This T cell receptor (beta chain) was observed in a study of blood T cell repertoires in COVID-19 (dated by TCRdb to 2018 to 2020). As for the study more broadly: Samples from collaborators originated in the United States, Italy and Spain and spanned both the acute and convalescent phases of COVID-19. HLA class I and class II types, where available, came from metadata supplied by the sample provider rather than from assay-based typing. The repertoires were released in a freely available public database meant as a resource for research on the immune response to SARS-CoV-2. Sample metadata almost always included a de-identified subject ID, COVID-19 status, age in years and sex. Deeply sampled blood TCRbeta repertoires from subjects exposed to, actively infected with, or recovered from COVID-19 were included in the dataset. Samples came from the ongoing ImmuneRACE study (first 160 participants) plus 1,254 subjects from 6 global collaborators. The prospective study material was composed of cDNA or gDNA derived from T cells, B-cell-depleted T cells, or PBMCs.

The full study reports these points: The quantity of clinical and demographic metadata differed by source and by participant and was supplied without curation.

Trimming takes 4 bases off V and 10 bases off J; junction bases not matched to a gene: 4. As encoded in the germline V gene, CDR1 is SQVTM while CDR2 is ANQGSEA. The CDR3 starts with the cysteine, ends with the phenylalanine, and has 11 residues. The read is trimmed to its CDR3 DNA, 33 bases read in frame from base 1. With respect to this clone: Its recognized antigen is unknown. No much larger clone is present one base from it, and per-base qualities are unavailable.

Enrolling through a virtual design, the prospective study's participants ranged in age from roughly 18 to 100 years and lived across roughly 24 United States geographic areas. To assign participants to cohorts, the prospective study relied on clinical history that participants themselves reported in a screening survey and a study questionnaire. Exposed participants had been in contact, within 2 weeks of entering the study, with a person who had a PCR-confirmed or clinician-diagnosed case of COVID-19. In the prospective study, whole blood, serum and a nasopharyngeal or oropharyngeal swab were collected from each participant by mobile phlebotomists. Over a 2-month period, participants in the prospective study had the option of providing additional blood draws and questionnaires. Blood samples from the prospective study were shipped frozen or at room temperature prior to DNA extraction. TCRbeta CDR3 regions were amplified from genomic DNA by means of the immunoSEQ Assay, a bias-controlled multiplex PCR. As for the original processing: The number of nucleated cells in each sample was estimated by amplification of reference gene primers within the assay. To quantify the absolute abundance of each unique TCRbeta CDR3 rearrangement, sequence reads were collapsed and filtered. For each sample, productive Simpson clonality was calculated as the square root of Simpson's diversity index across productive rearrangements. TCRdb retrieved this table from immuneACCESS and kept in-frame rearrangements only. Not all clones are present; in checked studies, unresolved V genes account for under half, and no reason is known for the remainder. V, J and clone size are those of that table, while D and trimming were read from the DNA. The sample table lists fewer than 250,000 clones, around 82% of them with a count of one. The top ten clonotypes cover approximately 4% of the sample.

Sequencing was done on a sample of PBMCs or T cells enriched from blood (not recorded which). This receptor was taken from a woman in her thirties or forties who had been exposed to COVID-19. Rearrangement joined TRBV29-1 to TRBJ2-1; TRBD2 agrees with 7 junctional bases. The sequence in DNA is TGCAGCGTTGTCCGGGGAGGGGAGCAGTTCTTC. This codes for CSVVRGGEQFF.